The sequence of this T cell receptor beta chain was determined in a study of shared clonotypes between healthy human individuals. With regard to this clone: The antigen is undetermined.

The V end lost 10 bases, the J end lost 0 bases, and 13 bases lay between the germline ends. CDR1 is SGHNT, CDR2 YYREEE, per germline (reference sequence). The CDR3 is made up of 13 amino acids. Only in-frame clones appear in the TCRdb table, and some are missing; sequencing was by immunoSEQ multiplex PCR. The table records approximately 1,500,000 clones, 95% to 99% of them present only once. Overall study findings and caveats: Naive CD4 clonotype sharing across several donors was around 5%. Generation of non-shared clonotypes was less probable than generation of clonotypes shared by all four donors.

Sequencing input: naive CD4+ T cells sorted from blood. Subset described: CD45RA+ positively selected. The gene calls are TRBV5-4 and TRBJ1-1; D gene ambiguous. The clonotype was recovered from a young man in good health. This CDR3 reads CASQAALNTEAFF. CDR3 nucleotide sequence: TGTGCCTCCCAGGCAGCTTTGAACACTGAAGCTTTCTTT. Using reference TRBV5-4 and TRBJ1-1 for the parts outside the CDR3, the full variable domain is ETGVTQSPTHLIKTRGQQVTLRCSSQSGHNTVSWYQQALGQGPQFIFQYYREEENGRGNFPPRFSGLQFPNYSSELNVNALELDDSALYLCASQAALNTEAFFGQGTRLTVV.